This record covers a single TCR beta chain. The data originate from a study of cytomegalovirus exposure and HLA in healthy donors. Study-level information: Drawn from HLA-typed donors, 80 million to 95 million unique TCRs were held in an early data release.

Germline V gene data show CDR1 as SGHNT and CDR2 as YYREEE (reference sequence). The J segment lost 4 bases and the V segment lost 4 bases, leaving 8 bases of the junction unmatched. The length of the CDR3 is 16 residues. The PCR employed 60 Vbeta primers together with 13 Jbeta primers. TCRdb keeps only in-frame clones here, not all; method: immunoSEQ multiplex PCR. The table lists about 160,000 clones, roughly 80% of them singletons, with about 4% in the top ten. Source material: PBMCs. This rearrangement joins TRBV5-4 to TRBJ2-5, with 12 bases aligning to TRBD2. The receptor's source is a man aged 25-40 years in good health and CMV-seropositive. The CDR3: CASSPGLAGLRETQYF. Here the CDR3 DNA reads TGTGCCAGCAGCCCGGGACTAGCGGGTTTGCGAGAGACCCAGTACTTC. Full variable domain (rest looked up from reference TRBV5-4 and TRBJ2-5): ETGVTQSPTHLIKTRGQQVTLRCSSQSGHNTVSWYQQALGQGPQFIFQYYREEENGRGNFPPRFSGLQFPNYSSELNVNALELDDSALYLCASSPGLAGLRETQYFGPGTRLLVL.